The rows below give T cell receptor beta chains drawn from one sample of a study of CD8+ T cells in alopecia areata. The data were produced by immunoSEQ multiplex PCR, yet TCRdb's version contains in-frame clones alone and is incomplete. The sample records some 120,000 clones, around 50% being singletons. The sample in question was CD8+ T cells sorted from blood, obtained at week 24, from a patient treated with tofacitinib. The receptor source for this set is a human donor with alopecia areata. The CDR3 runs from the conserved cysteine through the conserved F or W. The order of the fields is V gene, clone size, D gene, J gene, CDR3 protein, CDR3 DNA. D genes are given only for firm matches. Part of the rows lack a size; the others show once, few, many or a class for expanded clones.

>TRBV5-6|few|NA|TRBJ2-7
CASSFVGDYEQYF
TGTGCCAGCAGCTTTGTCGGGGACTACGAGCAGTACTTC
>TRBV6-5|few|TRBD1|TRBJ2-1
CASRGQGISYEQFF
TGTGCCAGCAGGGGACAGGGGATAAGCTATGAGCAGTTCTTC
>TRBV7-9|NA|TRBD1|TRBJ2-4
CASSLPGTGPKNIQYF
TGTGCCAGCAGCTTACCCGGGACAGGGCCCAAAAACATTCAGTACTTC
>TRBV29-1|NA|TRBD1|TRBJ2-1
CSVAGTGPYNEQFF
TGCAGCGTCGCCGGGACAGGTCCCTACAATGAGCAGTTCTTC
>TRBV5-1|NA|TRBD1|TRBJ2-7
CASGTGLEEQYF
TGCGCCAGCGGGACAGGGTTGGAGGAGCAGTACTTC
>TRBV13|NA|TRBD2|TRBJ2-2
CASTDGLAGNTGELFF
TGTGCCAGCACCGACGGACTAGCGGGGAACACCGGGGAGCTGTTTTTT
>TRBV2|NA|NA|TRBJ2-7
CASSLGGGIKHEQYF
TGTGCCAGCAGTCTGGGGGGCGGCATAAAACACGAGCAGTACTTC
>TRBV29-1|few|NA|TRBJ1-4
CSAVGGRDEKLFF
TGCAGCGCCGTGGGGGGGCGCGATGAAAAACTGTTTTTT
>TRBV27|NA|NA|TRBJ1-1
CASTVNGANTEAFF
TGTGCCAGCACTGTTAATGGGGCCAACACTGAAGCTTTCTTT
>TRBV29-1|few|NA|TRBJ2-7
CSAVGSSYEQYF
TGCAGCGCAGTAGGCAGTTCCTACGAGCAGTACTTC
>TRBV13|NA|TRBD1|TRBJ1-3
CASSLGNYRGPGNTIYF
TGTGCCAGCAGCTTAGGTAACTACAGGGGACCTGGAAACACCATATATTTT
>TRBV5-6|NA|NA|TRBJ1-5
CASSLTGISNQPQHF
TGTGCCAGCAGCCTGACAGGTATTAGCAATCAGCCCCAGCATTTT
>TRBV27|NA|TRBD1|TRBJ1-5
CASSFGTGVNQPQHF
TGTGCCAGCAGTTTCGGGACAGGAGTTAATCAGCCCCAGCATTTT
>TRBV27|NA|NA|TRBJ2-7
CASSPRRDTDYEQYF
TGTGCCAGCAGCCCTAGGAGGGACACTGATTACGAGCAGTACTTC
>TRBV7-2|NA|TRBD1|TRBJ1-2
CASSLGTGNGYTF
TGTGCCAGCAGCTTAGGGACAGGAAATGGCTACACCTTC
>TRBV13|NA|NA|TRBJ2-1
CASSFEQGRNEQFF
TGTGCCAGCAGCTTCGAACAGGGAAGGAATGAGCAGTTCTTC
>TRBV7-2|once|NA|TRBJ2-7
CASSSGGSYEQYF
TGTGCCAGCAGCTCGGGCGGCTCCTACGAGCAGTACTTC
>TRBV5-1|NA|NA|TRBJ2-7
CASSSDLSYEQYF
TGCGCCAGCAGCTCCGATTTAAGCTACGAGCAGTACTTC
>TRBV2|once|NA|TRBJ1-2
CASSEGGRKNNYGYTF
TGTGCCAGCAGTGAAGGGGGGAGGAAGAATAACTATGGCTACACCTTC
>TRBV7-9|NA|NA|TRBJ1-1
CASSPRQAEAFF
TGTGCCAGCAGCCCAAGACAGGCCGAGGCTTTCTTT
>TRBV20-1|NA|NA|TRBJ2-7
CSADSGYEQYF
TGCAGTGCTGATAGCGGCTACGAGCAGTACTTC
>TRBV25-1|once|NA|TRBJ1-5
CASSEGDSNQPQHF
TGTGCCAGCAGTGAGGGGGATAGCAATCAGCCCCAGCATTTT
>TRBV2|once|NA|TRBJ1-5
CASSQDSNQPQHF
TGTGCCAGCAGTCAGGATAGCAATCAGCCCCAGCATTTT
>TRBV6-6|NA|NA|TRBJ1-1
CASSYSQRVAEAFF
TGTGCCAGCAGTTATAGCCAGAGGGTCGCTGAAGCTTTCTTT
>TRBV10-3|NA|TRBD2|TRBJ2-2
CAVLAETGELFF
TGTGCCGTACTAGCGGAGACCGGGGAGCTGTTTTTT
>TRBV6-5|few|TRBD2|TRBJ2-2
CASLGLAGGTGELFF
TGTGCCAGCCTTGGACTAGCGGGGGGCACCGGGGAGCTGTTTTTT
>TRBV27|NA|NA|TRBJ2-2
CASSLSPGSGTGELFF
TGTGCCAGCAGTTTATCGCCCGGGTCGGGCACCGGGGAGCTGTTTTTT
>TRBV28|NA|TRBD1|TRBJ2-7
CASRPRDSGYEQYF
TGTGCCAGCAGACCACGGGACAGCGGTTACGAGCAGTACTTC
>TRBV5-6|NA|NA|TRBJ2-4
CASSMLENIQYF
TGTGCCAGCTCCATGCTCGAAAACATTCAGTACTTC
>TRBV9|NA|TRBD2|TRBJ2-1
CASSETSGGNNEQFF
TGTGCCAGCAGCGAAACTAGCGGGGGAAACAATGAGCAGTTCTTC
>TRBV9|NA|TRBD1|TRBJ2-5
CASSPGTGEETQYF
TGTGCCAGCAGCCCCGGGACAGGGGAAGAGACCCAGTACTTC
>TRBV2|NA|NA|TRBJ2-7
CASFRAAGYEQYF
TGTGCCAGCTTTCGGGCAGCGGGCTACGAGCAGTACTTC
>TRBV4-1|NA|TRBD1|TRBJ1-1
CASSQDKGDRVTEAFF
TGCGCCAGCAGCCAAGATAAAGGGGACAGGGTCACTGAAGCTTTCTTT
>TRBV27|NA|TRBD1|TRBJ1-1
CASTPTGTNTEAFF
TGTGCCAGCACTCCGACAGGGACGAACACTGAAGCTTTCTTT
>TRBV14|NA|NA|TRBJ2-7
CASSQRLTRLGAEQYF
TGTGCCAGCAGCCAAAGATTGACAAGACTGGGGGCCGAGCAGTACTTC
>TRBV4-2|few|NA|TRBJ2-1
CASSQDGAFSSSYNEQFF
TGTGCCAGCAGCCAAGATGGTGCTTTTTCGAGCTCCTACAATGAGCAGTTCTTC
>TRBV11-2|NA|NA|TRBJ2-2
CASSPNSGYRELFF
TGTGCCAGCAGCCCAAATTCAGGGTACCGGGAGCTGTTTTTT
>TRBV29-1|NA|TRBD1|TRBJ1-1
CSGTGGMNTEAFF
TGCAGCGGCACAGGGGGCATGAACACTGAAGCTTTCTTT
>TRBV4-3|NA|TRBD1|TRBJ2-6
CASSQGQGYPGANVLTF
TGCGCCAGCAGCCAAGGACAGGGCTATCCTGGGGCCAACGTCCTGACTTTC
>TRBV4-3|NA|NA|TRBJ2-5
CASSQATGFQETQYF
TGCGCCAGCAGCCAAGCTACAGGTTTCCAAGAGACCCAGTACTTC
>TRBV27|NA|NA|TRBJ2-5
CASGLRVETQYF
TGTGCCAGCGGGTTGAGGGTTGAGACCCAGTACTTC
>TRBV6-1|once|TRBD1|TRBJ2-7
CASIQRIWDSYEQYF
TGTGCCAGCATCCAAAGAATCTGGGACAGCTACGAGCAGTACTTC
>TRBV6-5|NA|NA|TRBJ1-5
CASTGSLYQPQHF
TGTGCCAGCACTGGGTCACTATATCAGCCCCAGCATTTT
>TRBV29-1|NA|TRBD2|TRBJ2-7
CSVEAGAYEQYF
TGCAGCGTTGAGGCGGGAGCCTACGAGCAGTACTTC
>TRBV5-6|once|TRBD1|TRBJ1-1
CASSLNTGVAEAFF
TGTGCCAGCAGCTTGAATACAGGGGTGGCTGAAGCTTTCTTT
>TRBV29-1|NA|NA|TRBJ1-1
CSVELTEAFF
TGCAGCGTTGAACTCACTGAAGCTTTCTTT